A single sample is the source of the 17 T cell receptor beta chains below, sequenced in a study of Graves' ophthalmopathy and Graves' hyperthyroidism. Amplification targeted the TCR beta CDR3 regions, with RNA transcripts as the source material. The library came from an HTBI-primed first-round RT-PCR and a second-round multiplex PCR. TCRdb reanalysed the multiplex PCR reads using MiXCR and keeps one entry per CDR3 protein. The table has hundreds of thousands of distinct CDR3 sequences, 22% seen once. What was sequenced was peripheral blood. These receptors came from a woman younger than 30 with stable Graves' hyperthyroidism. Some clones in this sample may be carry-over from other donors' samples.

As DNA, the CDR3 is TGTGCCAGCACCCTAGGCGGACGGTTGAACACTGAAGCTTTCTTT. The encoded protein is CASTLGGRLNTEAFF. The chain recombines TRBV12-3 or TRBV12-4 with TRBJ1-1; D is ambiguous. Trimming stripped 7 bases from V and 0 bases from J, with 15 bases between. The CDR3 length is 15 residues.

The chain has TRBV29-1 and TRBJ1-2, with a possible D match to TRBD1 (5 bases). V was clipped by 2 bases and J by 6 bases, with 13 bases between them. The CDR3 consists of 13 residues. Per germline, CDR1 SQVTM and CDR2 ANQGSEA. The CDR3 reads CSVEQAGYDGYTF. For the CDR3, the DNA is TGCAGCGTTGAACAGGCAGGGTATGATGGCTACACCTTC.

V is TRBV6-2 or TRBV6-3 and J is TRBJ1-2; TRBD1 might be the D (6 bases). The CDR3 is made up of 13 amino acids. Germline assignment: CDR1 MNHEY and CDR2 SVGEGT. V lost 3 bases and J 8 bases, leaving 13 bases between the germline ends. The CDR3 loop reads CASSYPGAVGYTF. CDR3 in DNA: TGTGCCAGCAGTTATCCAGGGGCAGTGGGCTACACCTTC.

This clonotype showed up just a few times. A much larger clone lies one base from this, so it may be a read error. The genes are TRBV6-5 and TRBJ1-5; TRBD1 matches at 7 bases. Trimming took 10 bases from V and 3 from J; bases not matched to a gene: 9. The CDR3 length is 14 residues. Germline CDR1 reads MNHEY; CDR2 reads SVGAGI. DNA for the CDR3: TGTGCCAACAGACTCGACAGGGACAATCAGCCCCAGCATTTT. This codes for CANRLDRDNQPQHF.

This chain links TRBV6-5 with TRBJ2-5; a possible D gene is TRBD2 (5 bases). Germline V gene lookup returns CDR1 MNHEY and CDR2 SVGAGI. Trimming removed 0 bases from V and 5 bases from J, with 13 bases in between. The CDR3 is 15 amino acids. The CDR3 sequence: CASSYSSTGWETQYF. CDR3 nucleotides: TGTGCCAGCAGTTACTCTAGTACGGGATGGGAGACCCAGTACTTC.

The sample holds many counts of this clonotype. The CDR3 loop is CSATTASANYGYTF. The CDR3 coding sequence is TGCAGTGCTACGACAGCTTCTGCGAACTATGGCTACACCTTC. The chain has TRBV20-1 and TRBJ1-2; D perhaps matches TRBD1 (5 bases). The V gene's germline CDR1 is DFQATT and CDR2 SNEGSKA (reference sequence). The CDR3 is made up of 14 amino acids. V dropped 4 bases and J dropped 2 bases, with 14 bases sitting between them.

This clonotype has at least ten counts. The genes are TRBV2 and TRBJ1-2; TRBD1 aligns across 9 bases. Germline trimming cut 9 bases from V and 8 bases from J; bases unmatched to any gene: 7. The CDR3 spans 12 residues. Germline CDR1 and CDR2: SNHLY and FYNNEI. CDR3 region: CARTGGYEGYTF. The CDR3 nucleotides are TGTGCCAGGACAGGGGGATACGAGGGCTACACCTTC. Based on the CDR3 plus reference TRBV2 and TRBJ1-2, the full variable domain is EPEVTQTPSHQVTQMGQEVILRCVPISNHLYFYWYRQILGQKVEFLVSFYNNEISEKSEIFDDQFSVERPDGSNFTLKIRSTKLEDSAMYFCARTGGYEGYTFGSGTRLTVV.

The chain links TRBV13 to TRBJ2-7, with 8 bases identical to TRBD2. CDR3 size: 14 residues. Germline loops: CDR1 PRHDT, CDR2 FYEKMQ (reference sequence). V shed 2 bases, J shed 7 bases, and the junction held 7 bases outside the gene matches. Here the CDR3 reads CASSLSGRGREQYF. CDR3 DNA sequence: TGTGCCAGCAGCTTAAGCGGGAGAGGTCGAGAGCAGTACTTC.

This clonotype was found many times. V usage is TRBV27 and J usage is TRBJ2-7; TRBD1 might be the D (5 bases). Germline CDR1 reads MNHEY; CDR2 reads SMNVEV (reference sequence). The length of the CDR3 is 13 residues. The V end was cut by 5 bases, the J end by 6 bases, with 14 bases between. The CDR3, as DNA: TGTGCCAGCAGTCGAGAACAGGACCTCGAGCAGTACTTC. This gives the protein CASSREQDLEQYF.

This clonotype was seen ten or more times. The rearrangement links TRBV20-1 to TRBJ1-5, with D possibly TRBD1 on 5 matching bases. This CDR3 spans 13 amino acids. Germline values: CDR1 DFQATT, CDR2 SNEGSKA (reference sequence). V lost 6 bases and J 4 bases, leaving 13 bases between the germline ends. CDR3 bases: TGCAGTGCCAGGACATCAACAAATCAGCCCCAGCATTTT. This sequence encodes CSARTSTNQPQHF.

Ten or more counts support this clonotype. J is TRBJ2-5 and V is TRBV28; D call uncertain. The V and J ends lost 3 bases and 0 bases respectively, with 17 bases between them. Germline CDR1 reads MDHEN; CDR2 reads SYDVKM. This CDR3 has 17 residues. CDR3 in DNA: TGTGCCAGCAGTTTTTCCCACCACAGTGTGTACCAAGAGACCCAGTACTTC. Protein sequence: CASSFSHHSVYQETQYF.

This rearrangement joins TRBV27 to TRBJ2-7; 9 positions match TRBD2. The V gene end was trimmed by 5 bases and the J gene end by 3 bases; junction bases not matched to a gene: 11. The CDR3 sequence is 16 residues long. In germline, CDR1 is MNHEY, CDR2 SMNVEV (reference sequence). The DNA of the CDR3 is TGTGCCAGCAGTCAAAGTCTAGCGGGGCCCTTCTACGAGCAGTACTTC. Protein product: CASSQSLAGPFYEQYF.

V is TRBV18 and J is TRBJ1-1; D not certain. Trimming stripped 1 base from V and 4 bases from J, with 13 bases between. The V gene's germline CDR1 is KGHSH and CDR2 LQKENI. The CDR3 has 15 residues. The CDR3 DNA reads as TGTGCCAGCTCACCACGTAGGTATAGCGGCACTGAAGCTTTCTTT. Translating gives CASSPRRYSGTEAFF.

Here the CDR3 reads CASSLDRLGKDQPQHF. The DNA of the CDR3 is TGTGCCAGCAGCTTAGATCGTTTGGGGAAGGATCAGCCCCAGCATTTT. The rearrangement uses TRBV11-2 and TRBJ1-5; unclear D gene. This CDR3 is built from 16 residues. V was trimmed by 0 bases and J by 5 bases, leaving 14 bases between them. CDR1 SGHAT and CDR2 FQNNGV come from the germline V gene.

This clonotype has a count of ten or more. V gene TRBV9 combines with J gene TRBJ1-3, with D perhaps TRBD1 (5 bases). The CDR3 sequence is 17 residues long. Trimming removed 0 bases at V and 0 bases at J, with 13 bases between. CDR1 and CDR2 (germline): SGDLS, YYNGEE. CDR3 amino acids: CASSVEGRDHSGNTIYF. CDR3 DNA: TGTGCCAGCAGCGTAGAGGGGAGGGACCACTCTGGAAACACCATATATTTT. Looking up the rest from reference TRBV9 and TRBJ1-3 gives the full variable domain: DSGVTQTPKHLITATGQRVTLRCSPRSGDLSVYWYQQSLDQGLQFLIQYYNGEERAKGNILERFSAQQFPDLHSELNLSSLELGDSALYFCASSVEGRDHSGNTIYFGEGSWLTVV.

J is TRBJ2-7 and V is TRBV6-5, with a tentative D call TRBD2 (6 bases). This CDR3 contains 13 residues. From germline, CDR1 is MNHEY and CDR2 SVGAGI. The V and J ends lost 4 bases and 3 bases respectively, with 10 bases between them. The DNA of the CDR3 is TGTGCCAGCAGTTGGGGGGACCTCTACGAGCAGTACTTC. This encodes CASSWGDLYEQYF.

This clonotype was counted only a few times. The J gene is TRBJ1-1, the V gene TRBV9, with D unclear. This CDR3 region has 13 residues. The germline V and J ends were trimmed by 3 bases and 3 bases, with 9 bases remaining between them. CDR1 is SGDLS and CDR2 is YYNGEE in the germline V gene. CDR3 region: CASSADWYTEAFF. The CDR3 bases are TGTGCCAGCAGCGCGGACTGGTACACTGAAGCTTTCTTT.